This T cell receptor beta chain was sequenced for a study of control samples from healthy donors and cancer patients. The V gene's germline CDR1 is GTSNPN and CDR2 SVGIG (reference sequence). CDR3 length: 14 residues. The J segment lost 2 bases and the V segment lost 3 bases, leaving 2 bases of the junction unmatched. Assay: immunoSEQ multiplex PCR; the TCRdb copy retains only in-frame clones and omits some. The table records more than 150,000 clones, around nine tenths of them present only once. The TCR was taken from a woman in her twenties or thirties in good health. The source material was blood. This sequence joins TRBV30 and TRBJ2-5, with 11 bases fitting TRBD1. The CDR3 region is CAWSRDRGQETQYF. CDR3 DNA: TGTGCCTGGAGCCGGGACAGGGGGCAAGAGACCCAGTACTTC.